This TCR beta chain emerged from a study of technical replicates of blood from several donors. A single count supports this clone. Profiled with immunoSEQ multiplex PCR; TCRdb holds only in-frame clones, not every one. The sample lists about 73,000 clones; roughly nine tenths were seen once. V lost 6 bases to trimming and J lost 6 bases; unmatched junction nucleotides: 9. The CDR3 spans 15 residues. The germline gives CDR1 MRHNA, CDR2 SNTAGT. This sequence was found in a human donor in good health. Some clones in this sample may be carry-over from other donors' samples. V gene TRBV6-4 combines with J gene TRBJ2-1, with 9 bases matching TRBD1. The material sequenced was PBMCs. The CDR3 region is CASSLGQGGSNEQFF. The CDR3 DNA sequence: TGTGCCAGCAGCCTGGGACAGGGTGGTTCCAATGAGCAGTTCTTC.